This T cell receptor (beta chain) came from a study of cytomegalovirus exposure and HLA in healthy donors. The CDR3 is made up of 15 amino acids. Germline CDR1 and CDR2: MNHNY and SVGAGI (reference sequence). Comments on this clone: At one end the junction does not follow the germline gene, possibly because of a read error.

Primers for the PCR totalled 60 Vbeta and 13 Jbeta. Libraries were prepared by immunoSEQ multiplex PCR; TCRdb keeps only in-frame clonotypes and omits some of them. This repertoire shows 150,000 or so clones, around 81% found once; its top ten account for 1%. The receptor was derived from a woman aged 40 to 50 in good health and CMV-seronegative. The sample consisted of PBMCs. This chain connects TRBV6-6 to TRBJ1-1; D is perhaps TRBD1 (5 bases). The CDR3 spells CASTSDTYLNTEDFF. Here the CDR3 DNA reads TGTGCCAGCACCTCGGACACCTACCTGAACACTGAAGATTTCTTT.